Each of the 10 T cell receptor beta chains below was sequenced from the same sample in a study of OX40 agonist ivuxolimab in advanced cancers. Repertoires were generated with immunoSEQ multiplex PCR, while TCRdb's copy carries only in-frame clones and drops some. The table lists about 17,000 clones, over 75% of them singletons. Sequenced here: CD4+ or CD8+ T cells sorted from blood, sampled in a trial of the OX40 agonist ivuxolimab. These receptors were collected from an adult with an advanced solid tumor such as melanoma, head and neck, liver or kidney cancer.

This clone was counted between two and nine times. The chain links TRBV11-2 to TRBJ1-1; D possibly corresponds to TRBD1 (5 bases). Trimming took off 4 bases at V and 1 base at J, with 19 bases between the two ends. This CDR3 has 17 residues. CDR1 is SGHAT, CDR2 FQNNGV, per germline. This CDR3 reads CASSSGGSGLSNTEAFF. The CDR3 DNA reads TGTGCCAGCAGCTCAGGCGGGTCAGGGCTCTCGAACACTGAAGCTTTCTTT.

This CDR3 reads CASRYDRSSGNTIYF. CDR3 sequence (DNA): TGTGCCAGCAGATACGACAGATCCTCTGGAAACACCATATATTTT. The rearrangement uses TRBV28 and TRBJ1-3; D is possibly TRBD1 (5 bases). The CDR3 has 15 residues. The ends were cut back, 6 bases at V and 0 bases at J, with 12 bases in the middle. The germline V gene has CDR1 MDHEN and CDR2 SYDVKM.

The rearrangement links TRBV19 to TRBJ2-7; D is undetermined. V dropped 3 bases and J dropped 13 bases, with 13 bases sitting between them. The CDR3 contains 11 residues. Germline assignment: CDR1 LNHDA and CDR2 SQIVND (reference sequence). Here the CDR3 DNA reads TGTGCCAGTAGTATTGGCCCGGGCGTTTACTTC. Residues: CASSIGPGVYF.

V gene TRBV5-5 combines with J gene TRBJ1-5, with D unclear. CDR1 and CDR2 from the germline V gene are SGHKS and YYEKEE (reference sequence). The CDR3 has 14 residues. V gave up 4 bases and J gave up 2 bases, with 10 bases separating them. CDR3 sequence reads: CASSPDLGNQPQHF. Written as DNA, the CDR3 is TGTGCCAGCAGCCCGGACTTGGGCAATCAGCCCCAGCATTTT.

The gene calls are TRBV9 and TRBJ2-7; 8 bases are a match to TRBD1. The CDR3 sequence is 13 residues long. Germline V gene data show CDR1 as SGDLS and CDR2 as YYNGEE. The trim removed 4 bases at V and 5 bases at J, leaving 5 bases unmatched. In DNA, the CDR3 is TGTGCCAGCAGCCCCCGGACAGGGAACGAGCAGTACTTC. Its translation is CASSPRTGNEQYF.

The gene calls are TRBV9 and TRBJ2-6; D is ambiguous. The CDR3 contains 18 residues. The germline V gene encodes CDR1 SGDLS and CDR2 YYNGEE. The V end lost 3 bases, the J end lost 6 bases, and 22 bases lay between the germline ends. The CDR3: CASSGYLDRASEANVLTF. DNA for the CDR3: TGTGCCAGCAGCGGATATCTCGACCGGGCCTCAGAGGCCAACGTCCTGACTTTC. Combining the CDR3 with reference TRBV9 and TRBJ2-6 gives the whole variable domain DSGVTQTPKHLITATGQRVTLRCSPRSGDLSVYWYQQSLDQGLQFLIQYYNGEERAKGNILERFSAQQFPDLHSELNLSSLELGDSALYFCASSGYLDRASEANVLTFGAGSRLTVL.

V usage is TRBV28 and J usage is TRBJ2-7; D may correspond to TRBD1 or TRBD2 (5 bases each). The ends were cut back, 4 bases at V and 3 bases at J, with 13 bases in the middle. Germline V gene data show CDR1 as MDHEN and CDR2 as SYDVKM. CDR3 length: 14 amino acids. The CDR3 bases are TGTGCCAGCAGTTCCGGGACGTCAGGCTACGAGCAGTACTTC. This translates into CASSSGTSGYEQYF.

The J gene is TRBJ1-2, the V gene TRBV4-2, with D hard to call. This CDR3 spans 14 amino acids. CDR1 is LGHNA, CDR2 YNFKEQ, per germline. V lost 5 bases and J 2 bases, leaving 12 bases between the germline ends. CDR3 amino acids: CASSSPTENYGYTF. CDR3 sequence (DNA): TGTGCCAGCAGCTCCCCTACAGAGAACTATGGCTACACCTTC.

The chain joins TRBV25-1 to TRBJ1-1, with 7 bases aligning to TRBD1. The CDR3 length is 12 residues. Germline values: CDR1 MGHDK, CDR2 SYGVNS. With V trimmed by 10 bases and J by 6 bases, 8 bases remained unmatched. This CDR3 reads CATTHRGPEAFF. The CDR3 DNA reads as TGTGCCACAACCCACAGGGGCCCTGAAGCTTTCTTT. The full variable domain, its missing parts supplied by reference TRBV25-1 and TRBJ1-1, is EADIYQTPRYLVIGTGKKITLECSQTMGHDKMYWYQQDPGMELHLIHYSYGVNSTEKGDLSSESTVSRIRTEHFPLTLESARPSHTSQYLCATTHRGPEAFFGQGTRLTVV.

The CDR3 nucleotides are TGTGCCAGCAGCTACCCACAGTTGGAATACGAGCAGTACTTC. Its translation is CASSYPQLEYEQYF. The V gene is TRBV11-2, the J gene TRBJ2-7; D gene unclear. The CDR3 totals 14 residues. Trimming pared 4 bases from V and 4 bases from J, leaving 14 bases between. CDR1 is SGHAT and CDR2 is FQNNGV in the germline V gene. Supplemented by reference TRBV11-2 and TRBJ2-7, the full variable domain reads EAGVAQSPRYKIIEKRQSVAFWCNPISGHATLYWYQQILGQGPKLLIQFQNNGVVDDSQLPKDRFSAERLKGVDSTLKIQPAKLEDSAVYLCASSYPQLEYEQYFGPGTRLTVT.